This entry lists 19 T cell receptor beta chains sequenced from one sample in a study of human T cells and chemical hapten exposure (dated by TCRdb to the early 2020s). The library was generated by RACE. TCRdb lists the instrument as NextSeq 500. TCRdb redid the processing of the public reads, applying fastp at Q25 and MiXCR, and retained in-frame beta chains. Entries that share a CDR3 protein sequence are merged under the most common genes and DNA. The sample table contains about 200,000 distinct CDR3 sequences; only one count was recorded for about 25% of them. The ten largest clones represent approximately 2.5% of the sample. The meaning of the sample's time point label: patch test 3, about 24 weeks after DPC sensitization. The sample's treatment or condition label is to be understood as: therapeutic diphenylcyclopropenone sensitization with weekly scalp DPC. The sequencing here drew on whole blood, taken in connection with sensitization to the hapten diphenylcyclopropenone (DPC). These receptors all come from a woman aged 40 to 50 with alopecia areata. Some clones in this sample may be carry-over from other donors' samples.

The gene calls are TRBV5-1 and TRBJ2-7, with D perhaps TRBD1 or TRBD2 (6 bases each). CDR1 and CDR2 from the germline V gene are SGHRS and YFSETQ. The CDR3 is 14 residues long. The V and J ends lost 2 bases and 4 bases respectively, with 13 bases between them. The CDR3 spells CASSFDTGAYEQYF. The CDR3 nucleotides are TGCGCCAGCAGCTTCGACACGGGGGCATACGAGCAGTACTTC.

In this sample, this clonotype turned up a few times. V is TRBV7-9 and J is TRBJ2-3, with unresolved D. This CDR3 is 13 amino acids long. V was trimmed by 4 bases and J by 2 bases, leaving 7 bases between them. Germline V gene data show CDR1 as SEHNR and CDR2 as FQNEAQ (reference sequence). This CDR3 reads CASSSDPTDTQYF. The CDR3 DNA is TGTGCCAGCAGCTCCGACCCCACAGATACGCAGTATTTT.

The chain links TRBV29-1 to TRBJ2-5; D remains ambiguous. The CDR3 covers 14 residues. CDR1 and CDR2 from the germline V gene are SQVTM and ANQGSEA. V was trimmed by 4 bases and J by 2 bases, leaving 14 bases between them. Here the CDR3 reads CSVASQSPQETQYF. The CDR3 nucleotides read TGCAGCGTTGCATCGCAGAGTCCTCAAGAGACCCAGTACTTC.

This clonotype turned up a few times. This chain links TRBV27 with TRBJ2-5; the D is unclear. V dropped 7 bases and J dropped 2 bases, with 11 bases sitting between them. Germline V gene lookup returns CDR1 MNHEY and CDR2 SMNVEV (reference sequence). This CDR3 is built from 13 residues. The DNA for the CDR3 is TGTGCCAGCACCGCACCCCCTCAAGAGACCCAGTACTTC. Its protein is CASTAPPQETQYF.

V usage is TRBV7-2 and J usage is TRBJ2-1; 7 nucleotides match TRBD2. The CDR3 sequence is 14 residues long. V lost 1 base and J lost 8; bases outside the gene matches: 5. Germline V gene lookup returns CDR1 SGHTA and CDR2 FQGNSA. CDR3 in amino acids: CASSLGVSGYEQFF. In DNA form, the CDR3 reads TGTGCCAGCAGCTTAGGGGTTAGCGGGTATGAGCAGTTCTTC. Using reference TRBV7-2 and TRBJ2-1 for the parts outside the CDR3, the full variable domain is GAGVSQSPSNKVTEKGKDVELRCDPISGHTALYWYRQSLGQGLEFLIYFQGNSAPDKSGLPSDRFSAERTGGSVSTLTIQRTQQEDSAVYLCASSLGVSGYEQFFGPGTRLTVL.

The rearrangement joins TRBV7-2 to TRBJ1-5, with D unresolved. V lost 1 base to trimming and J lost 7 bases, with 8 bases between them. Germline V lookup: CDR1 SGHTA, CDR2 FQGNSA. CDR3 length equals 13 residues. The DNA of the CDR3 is TGTGCCAGCAGCTTAGTTCCCCAACAGCCCCAGCATTTT. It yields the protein CASSLVPQQPQHF.

CDR3 DNA: TGTGCCACCAAGACGTCGACCGCTGAAAAACTGTTTTTT. Translated: CATKTSTAEKLFF. V and J are TRBV28 and TRBJ1-4; D uncertain. The CDR3 runs to 13 residues. Trimming left V 10 bases short and J 7 bases short, with 16 bases between. Germline-derived CDR1 and CDR2 are MDHEN and SYDVKM. Variable domain in full (rest from reference TRBV28 and TRBJ1-4): DVKVTQSSRYLVKRTGEKVFLECVQDMDHENMFWYRQDPGLGLRLIYFSYDVKMKEKGDIPEGYSVSREKKERFSLILESASTNQTSMYLCATKTSTAEKLFFGSGTQLSVL.

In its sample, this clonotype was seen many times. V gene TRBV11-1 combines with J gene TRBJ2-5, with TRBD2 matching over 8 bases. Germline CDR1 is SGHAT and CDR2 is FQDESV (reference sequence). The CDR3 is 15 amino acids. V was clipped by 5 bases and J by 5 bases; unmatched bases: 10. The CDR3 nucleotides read TGTGCCAGCAGCCCCGGAGGACTAGCATCGGAGACCCAGTACTTC. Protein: CASSPGGLASETQYF.

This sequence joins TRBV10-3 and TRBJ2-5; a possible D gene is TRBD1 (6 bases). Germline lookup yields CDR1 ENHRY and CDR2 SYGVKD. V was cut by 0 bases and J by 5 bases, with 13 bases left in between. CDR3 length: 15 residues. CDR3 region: CAISESQTGQETQYF. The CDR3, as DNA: TGTGCCATCAGTGAGTCACAGACAGGCCAGGAGACCCAGTACTTC.

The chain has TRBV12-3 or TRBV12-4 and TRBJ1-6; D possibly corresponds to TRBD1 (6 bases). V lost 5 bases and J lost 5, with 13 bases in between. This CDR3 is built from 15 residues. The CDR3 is CASSAQGSDNSPLHF. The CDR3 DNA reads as TGTGCCAGCAGTGCCCAGGGGAGTGATAATTCACCCCTCCACTTT.

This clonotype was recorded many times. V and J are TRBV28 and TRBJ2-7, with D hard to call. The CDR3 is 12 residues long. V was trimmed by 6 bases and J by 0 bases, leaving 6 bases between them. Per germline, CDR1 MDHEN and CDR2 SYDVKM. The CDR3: CASRPDSYEQYF. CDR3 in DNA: TGTGCCAGCAGACCAGACTCCTACGAGCAGTACTTC.

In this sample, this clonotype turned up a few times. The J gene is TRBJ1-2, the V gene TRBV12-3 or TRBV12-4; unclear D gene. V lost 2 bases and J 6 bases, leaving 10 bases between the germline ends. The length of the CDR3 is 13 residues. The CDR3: CASSLTPYDGYTF. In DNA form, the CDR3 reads TGTGCCAGCAGTTTAACGCCGTATGATGGCTACACCTTC.

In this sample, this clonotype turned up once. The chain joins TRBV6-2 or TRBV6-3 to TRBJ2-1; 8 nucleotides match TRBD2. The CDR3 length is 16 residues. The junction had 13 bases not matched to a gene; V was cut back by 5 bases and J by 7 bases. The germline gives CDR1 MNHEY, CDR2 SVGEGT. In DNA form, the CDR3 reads TGTGCCAGCAGTACCACAGCGGGAGCCTCCGGTAATGAGCAGTTCTTC. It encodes CASSTTAGASGNEQFF.

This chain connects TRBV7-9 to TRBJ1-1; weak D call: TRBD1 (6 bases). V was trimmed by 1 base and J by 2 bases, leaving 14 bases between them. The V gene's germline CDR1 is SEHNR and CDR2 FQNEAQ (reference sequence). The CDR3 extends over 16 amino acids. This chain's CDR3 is CASSLVVRQDNTEAFF. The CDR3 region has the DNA TGTGCCAGCAGCTTAGTTGTAAGACAGGATAACACTGAAGCTTTCTTT.

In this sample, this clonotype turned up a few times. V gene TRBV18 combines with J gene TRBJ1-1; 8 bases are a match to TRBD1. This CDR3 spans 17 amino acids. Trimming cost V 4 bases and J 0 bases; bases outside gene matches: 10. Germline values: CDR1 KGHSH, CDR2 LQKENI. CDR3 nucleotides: TGTGCCAGCTCACTGGAGGGCAGGGGGCGAATGAACACTGAAGCTTTCTTT. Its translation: CASSLEGRGRMNTEAFF. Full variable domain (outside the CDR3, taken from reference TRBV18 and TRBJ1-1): NAGVMQNPRHLVRRRGQEARLRCSPMKGHSHVYWYRQLPEEGLKFMVYLQKENIIDESGMPKERFSAEFPKEGPSILRIQQVVRGDSAAYFCASSLEGRGRMNTEAFFGQGTRLTVV.

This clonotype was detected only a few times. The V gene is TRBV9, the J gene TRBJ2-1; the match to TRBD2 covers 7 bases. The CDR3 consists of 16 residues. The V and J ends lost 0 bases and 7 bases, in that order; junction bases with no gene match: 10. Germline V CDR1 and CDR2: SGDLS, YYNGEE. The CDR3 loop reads CASSVAGTKGWNEQFF. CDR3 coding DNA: TGTGCCAGCAGCGTAGCCGGGACTAAGGGGTGGAATGAGCAGTTCTTC.

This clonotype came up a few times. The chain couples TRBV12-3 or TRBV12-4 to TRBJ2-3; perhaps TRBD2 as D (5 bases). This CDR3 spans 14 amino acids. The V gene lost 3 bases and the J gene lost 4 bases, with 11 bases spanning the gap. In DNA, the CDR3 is TGTGCCAGCAGTTTTCCCCTAGCCCCAGATACGCAGTATTTT. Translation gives CASSFPLAPDTQYF.

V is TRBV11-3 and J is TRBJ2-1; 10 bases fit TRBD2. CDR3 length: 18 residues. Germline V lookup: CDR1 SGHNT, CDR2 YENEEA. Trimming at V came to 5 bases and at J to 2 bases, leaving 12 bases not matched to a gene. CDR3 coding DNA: TGTGCCAGCAGCCTTAGAGGGGGCCTAGCGGGAGCCTACAATGAGCAGTTCTTC. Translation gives CASSLRGGLAGAYNEQFF. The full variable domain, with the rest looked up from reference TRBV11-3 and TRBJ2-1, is EAGVVQSPRYKIIEKKQPVAFWCNPISGHNTLYWYLQNLGQGPELLIRYENEEAVDDSQLPKDRFSAERLKGVDSTLKIQPAELGDSAVYLCASSLRGGLAGAYNEQFFGPGTRLTVL.

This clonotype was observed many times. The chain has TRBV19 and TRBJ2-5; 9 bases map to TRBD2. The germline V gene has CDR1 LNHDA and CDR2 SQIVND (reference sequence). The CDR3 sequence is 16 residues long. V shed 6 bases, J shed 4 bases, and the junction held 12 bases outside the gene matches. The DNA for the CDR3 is TGTGCCAGTAGCTCCATAGCGGGAGTAGTAACAGAGACCCAGTACTTC. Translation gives CASSSIAGVVTETQYF.